This is a list of T cell receptor beta chains from one sample in a study of cytomegalovirus exposure and HLA in healthy donors. Assay: immunoSEQ multiplex PCR; the TCRdb copy retains only in-frame clones and omits some. The table records over 150,000 clones, around 85% of them present only once. The sample consisted of PBMCs. These receptors originate from a boy younger than 10 in good health and CMV-seronegative. Both conserved end residues are part of each CDR3. D genes are given only for firm matches. A row's size may be missing; if present it is once, few, many or a size class.

cdr3_aa	cdr3_nt	d_call	clone_size	v_call	j_call
CASSDNSGYGGYTF	TGCGCCAGCAGTGATAATTCAGGGTATGGTGGCTACACCTTC	-	-	TRBV10-2	TRBJ1-2
CASSLGRLNKHF	TGTGCCAGCAGCTTGGGCCGACTTAACAAGCACTTC	-	-	TRBV5-6	TRBJ2-7
CAWRKTGHEKLFF	TGTGCCTGGAGGAAGACAGGGCATGAAAAACTGTTTTTT	TRBD1	-	TRBV30	TRBJ1-4
CASSLYGTGRNTEAFF	TGTGCCAGCAGCCTGTATGGGACAGGGAGGAACACTGAAGCTTTCTTT	TRBD1	-	TRBV5-4	TRBJ1-1
CASRAGTDTQYF	TGTGCCAGCAGGGCCGGCACAGATACGCAGTATTTT	-	-	TRBV6-5	TRBJ2-3
CASSSRGQVKADTQYF	TGTGCCAGCAGTTCCCGGGGACAGGTCAAGGCAGATACGCAGTATTTT	TRBD1	few	TRBV27	TRBJ2-3
CASSRTGDIEAFF	TGTGCCAGCAGTCGAACAGGGGACATAGAAGCTTTCTTT	TRBD1	-	TRBV25-1	TRBJ1-1
CASSEYRVGRGTEAFF	TGTGCCAGTAGTGAGTATCGGGTCGGCCGTGGCACTGAAGCTTTCTTT	-	-	TRBV19	TRBJ1-1
CSVGTWLASYNEQFF	TGCAGCGTTGGGACGTGGCTAGCCTCCTACAATGAGCAGTTCTTC	-	-	TRBV29-1	TRBJ2-1
CASGQGTGANVLTF	TGTGCCTCCGGACAGGGGACTGGGGCCAACGTCCTGACTTTC	TRBD1	few	TRBV30	TRBJ2-6
CAQGGDTQYF	TGTGCCCAAGGGGGAGATACGCAGTATTTT	-	-	TRBV10-3	TRBJ2-3
CASSLAPADTQYF	TGTGCCAGCAGCTTAGCCCCGGCAGATACGCAGTATTTT	-	-	TRBV7-9	TRBJ2-3
CASSYLDNSYEQYF	TGCGCCAGCAGCTACCTGGACAACTCCTACGAGCAGTACTTC	-	-	TRBV5-1	TRBJ2-7
CAISAQIRNTDTQYF	TGTGCCATCAGTGCCCAGATCAGAAACACAGATACGCAGTATTTT	-	-	TRBV10-3	TRBJ2-3
CASRDRSQGELFF	TGTGCCAGCAGAGATCGGAGTCAGGGGGAGCTGTTTTTT	-	-	TRBV27	TRBJ2-2
CASSAPSQGIKYGYTF	TGTGCCAGCAGCGCTCCCTCACAGGGGATAAAATATGGCTACACCTTC	TRBD1	-	TRBV5-6	TRBJ1-2
CASRALAGGHHEQYF	TGTGCCAGCAGGGCCCTAGCGGGAGGTCACCACGAGCAGTACTTC	TRBD2	-	TRBV6-1	TRBJ2-7
CASRRGIDEQYF	TGCGCCAGCAGACGGGGTATCGACGAGCAGTACTTC	-	few	TRBV5-1	TRBJ2-7
CASWNQGGTEAFF	TGTGCCAGTTGGAACCAGGGGGGCACTGAAGCTTTCTTT	TRBD1	-	TRBV19	TRBJ1-1
CASSDRGGYGYTF	TGTGCCAGCAGTGACAGGGGAGGCTATGGCTACACCTTC	TRBD1	-	TRBV6-5	TRBJ1-2
CASSLEGEGDNEQFF	TGTGCCAGCAGCTTAGAGGGAGAGGGTGATAATGAGCAGTTCTTC	-	-	TRBV28	TRBJ2-1
CASSFGGSKRNTEAFF	TGTGCCAGCAGCTTTGGAGGCTCGAAGAGGAACACTGAAGCTTTCTTT	-	-	TRBV7-3	TRBJ1-1
CAIQGQGETQYF	TGTGCCATCCAGGGACAGGGAGAGACCCAGTACTTC	TRBD1	-	TRBV10-3	TRBJ2-5
CASSPSGTGRWNEQFF	TGTGCCAGCAGCCCGTCCGGGACAGGGAGGTGGAATGAGCAGTTCTTC	TRBD1	-	TRBV4-2	TRBJ2-1
CASSLYSVGSYNEQFF	TGCGCCAGCAGCTTGTATAGCGTTGGATCCTACAATGAGCAGTTCTTC	-	once	TRBV5-1	TRBJ2-1
CASSIVPGGYNEQFF	TGTGCCAGTAGTATAGTCCCGGGAGGGTACAATGAGCAGTTCTTC	TRBD2	-	TRBV19	TRBJ2-1
CASSQGLPGETQYF	TGTGCCAGCAGCCAGGGTCTCCCAGGGGAGACCCAGTACTTC	-	-	TRBV25-1	TRBJ2-5
CASSVAREGSNEQFF	TGTGCCAGCAGTGTGGCGCGGGAGGGCTCCAATGAGCAGTTCTTC	TRBD2	-	TRBV6-1	TRBJ2-1
CASSGREAFF	TGTGCCAGCAGTGGCAGAGAAGCTTTCTTT	-	-	TRBV2	TRBJ1-1
CASSPYRQGNQPQHF	TGTGCCAGCAGTCCATACCGGCAGGGCAATCAGCCCCAGCATTTT	-	-	TRBV7-8	TRBJ1-5
CASSAVKETQYF	TGTGCCAGCAGTGCGGTAAAAGAGACCCAGTACTTC	-	-	TRBV6-1	TRBJ2-5
CASSFLTSGRQSTDTQYF	TGTGCCAGCAGCTTCCTGACTAGCGGGAGGCAGAGCACAGATACGCAGTATTTT	TRBD2	-	TRBV7-9	TRBJ2-3
CSQAGNEQFF	TGCAGTCAAGCAGGGAATGAGCAGTTCTTC	-	-	TRBV20-1	TRBJ2-1
CASSSTGGGETQYF	TGTGCCAGCAGTTCGACAGGGGGCGGAGAGACCCAGTACTTC	TRBD1	-	TRBV28	TRBJ2-5
CASSSSGASNQPQHF	TGTGCCAGCAGTTCTTCAGGGGCGAGCAATCAGCCCCAGCATTTT	-	-	TRBV6-5	TRBJ1-5
CASSSQTGPSQPQHF	TGTGCCAGCAGTTCACAGACAGGGCCCAGTCAGCCCCAGCATTTT	TRBD1	-	TRBV28	TRBJ1-5
CASSLDGEAYNSPLHF	TGTGCCAGCAGCTTAGACGGGGAGGCCTATAATTCACCCCTCCACTTT	-	few	TRBV7-2	TRBJ1-6
CASSSGPGQNYGYTF	TGTGCCAGCAGCTCAGGCCCGGGACAGAACTATGGCTACACCTTC	TRBD1	-	TRBV6-1	TRBJ1-2
CASRARVPGGVTDTQYF	TGTGCCAGCAGGGCTCGAGTCCCGGGAGGAGTGACAGATACGCAGTATTTT	TRBD2	-	TRBV2	TRBJ2-3